This TCR beta chain stems from a study of blood T cell repertoires in COVID-19. The wider study: Collection of acute and convalescent COVID-19 samples took place in the United States, Italy and Spain. PBMCs, B-cell-depleted T cells, or T cells provided the cDNA or gDNA that made up the material.

Germline loops: CDR1 SGHNT, CDR2 YYREEE (reference sequence). This CDR3 region has 16 residues. V lost 4 bases, J lost 1 base, and 16 bases lay in between. Participants spanned ages about 18 to 100 years and resided in about two dozen US areas. Donors in Cohort 3 who had recovered were those with two negative PCRs, healthcare professional clearance, or resolution of their symptoms. Generated by immunoSEQ multiplex PCR, the TCRdb table keeps only in-frame clones and is missing some. The data show fewer than 500,000 clones, with 80% to 90% seen just once and 1.3% held by the top ten. This clone was found once.

The sequence derives from a man younger than 45 who had recovered from COVID-19. The chain is built from TRBV5-4 and TRBJ2-3, with D possibly matching TRBD1 (6 bases). Material: PBMCs or T cells enriched from blood (not recorded which). CDR3 sequence: CASSGWGQDGTDTQYF. The CDR3 nucleotides read TGTGCCAGCAGCGGGTGGGGGCAGGACGGCACAGATACGCAGTATTTT.